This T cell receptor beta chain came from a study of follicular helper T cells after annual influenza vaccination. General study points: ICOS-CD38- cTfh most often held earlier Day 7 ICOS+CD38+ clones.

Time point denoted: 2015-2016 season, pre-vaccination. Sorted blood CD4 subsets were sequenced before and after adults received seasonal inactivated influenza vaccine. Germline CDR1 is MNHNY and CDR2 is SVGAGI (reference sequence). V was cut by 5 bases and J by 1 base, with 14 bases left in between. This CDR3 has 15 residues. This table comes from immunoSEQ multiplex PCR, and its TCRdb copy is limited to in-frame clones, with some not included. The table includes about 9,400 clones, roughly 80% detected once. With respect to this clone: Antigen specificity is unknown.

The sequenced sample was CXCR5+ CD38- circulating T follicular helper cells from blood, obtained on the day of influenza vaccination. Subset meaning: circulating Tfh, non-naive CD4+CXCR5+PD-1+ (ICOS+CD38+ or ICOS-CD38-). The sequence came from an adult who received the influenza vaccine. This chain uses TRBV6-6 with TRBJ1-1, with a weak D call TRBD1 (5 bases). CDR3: CASSRQPSGNTEAFF. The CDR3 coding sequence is TGTGCCAGCAGTCGACAGCCATCGGGGAACACTGAAGCTTTCTTT.